The entry that follows covers one T cell receptor (beta chain) sequence. There are 13 residues in the CDR3. The germline gives CDR1 SGHVS, CDR2 FQNEAQ. V lost 5 bases, J lost 5 bases, and 10 bases lay in between. These data come from a study of blood T cell repertoires in COVID-19. In the authors' methods: It was from reference gene primer amplification that nucleated cell counts were estimated. Sequenced by immunoSEQ multiplex PCR; TCRdb stores in-frame clones only, minus some. V and J calls and clone size come straight from that table; D and trimming were deduced from the DNA. The sample has some 90,000 clones, 85% to 90% seen once; the top ten hold around 4%.

The receptor comes from a woman aged 80 or over with active or convalescent COVID-19. This chain uses TRBV7-8 with TRBJ2-1, with D possibly TRBD2 on 5 matching bases. Sequencing used peripheral blood. The CDR3 DNA is TGTGCCAGCAGCCTTGGGAGTAACAATGAGCAGTTCTTC. This gives the protein CASSLGSNNEQFF.